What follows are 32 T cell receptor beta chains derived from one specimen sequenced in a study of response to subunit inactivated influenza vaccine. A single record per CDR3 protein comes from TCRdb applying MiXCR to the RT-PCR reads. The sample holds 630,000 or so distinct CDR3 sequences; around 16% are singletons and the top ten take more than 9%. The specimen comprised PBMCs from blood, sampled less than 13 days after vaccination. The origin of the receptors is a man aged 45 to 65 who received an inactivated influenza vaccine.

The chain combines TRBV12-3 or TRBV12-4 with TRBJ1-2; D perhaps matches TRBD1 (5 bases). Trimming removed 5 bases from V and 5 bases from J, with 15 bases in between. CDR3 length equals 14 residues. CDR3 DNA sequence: TGTGCCAGCAGTCCCGGGACTCCAGGATATGGCTACACCTTC. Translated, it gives CASSPGTPGYGYTF.

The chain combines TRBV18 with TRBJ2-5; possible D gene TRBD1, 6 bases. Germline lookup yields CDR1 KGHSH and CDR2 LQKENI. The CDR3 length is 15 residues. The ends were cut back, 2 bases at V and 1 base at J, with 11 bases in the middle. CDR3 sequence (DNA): TGTGCCAGCTCACCATACGGACAGACCCAAGAGACCCAGTACTTC. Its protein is CASSPYGQTQETQYF.

The CDR3 loop reads CASSQEGRGLQETQYF. As DNA, the CDR3 is TGTGCCAGCAGCCAAGAAGGGCGGGGGTTACAAGAGACCCAGTACTTC. The chain couples TRBV4-2 to TRBJ2-5; 7 nucleotides agree with TRBD2. From germline, CDR1 is LGHNA and CDR2 YNFKEQ. This CDR3 is 16 amino acids long. The junction had 6 bases not matched to a gene; V was cut back by 0 bases and J by 2 bases.

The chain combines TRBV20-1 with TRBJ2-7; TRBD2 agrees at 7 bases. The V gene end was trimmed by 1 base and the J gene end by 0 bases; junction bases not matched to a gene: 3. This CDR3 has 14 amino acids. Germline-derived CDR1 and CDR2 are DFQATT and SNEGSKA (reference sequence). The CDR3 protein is CSARVASGSYEQYF. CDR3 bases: TGCAGTGCTAGAGTAGCTAGCGGCTCCTACGAGCAGTACTTC.

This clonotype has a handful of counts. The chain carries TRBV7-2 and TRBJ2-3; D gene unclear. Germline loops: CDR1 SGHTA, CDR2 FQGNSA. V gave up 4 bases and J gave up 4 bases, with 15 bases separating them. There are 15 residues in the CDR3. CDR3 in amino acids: CASSYRARRADTQYF. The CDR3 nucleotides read TGTGCCAGCAGCTACCGGGCCAGACGGGCAGATACGCAGTATTTT. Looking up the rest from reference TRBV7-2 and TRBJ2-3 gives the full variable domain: GAGVSQSPSNKVTEKGKDVELRCDPISGHTALYWYRQSLGQGLEFLIYFQGNSAPDKSGLPSDRFSAERTGGSVSTLTIQRTQQEDSAVYLCASSYRARRADTQYFGPGTRLTVL.

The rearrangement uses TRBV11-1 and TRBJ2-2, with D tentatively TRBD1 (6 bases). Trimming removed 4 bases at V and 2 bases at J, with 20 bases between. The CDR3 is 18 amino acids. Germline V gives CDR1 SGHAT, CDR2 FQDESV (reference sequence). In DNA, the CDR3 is TGTGCCAGCAGCTACCCGGGTCCCTGGACAGTTAACACCGGGGAGCTGTTTTTT. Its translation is CASSYPGPWTVNTGELFF. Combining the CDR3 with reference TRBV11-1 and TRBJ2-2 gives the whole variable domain EAEVAQSPRYKITEKSQAVAFWCDPISGHATLYWYRQILGQGPELLVQFQDESVVDDSQLPKDRFSAERLKGVDSTLKIQPAELGDSAMYLCASSYPGPWTVNTGELFFGEGSRLTVL.

The CDR3 protein is CASSESRLYTDTQYF. CDR3 sequence (DNA): TGTGCCAGCAGTGAAAGTAGGTTATACACAGATACGCAGTATTTT. This sequence joins TRBV2 and TRBJ2-3; the D is unclear. V was cut by 2 bases and J by 2 bases, with 11 bases left in between. CDR3 size: 15 residues. Looked up from germline, CDR1 is SNHLY and CDR2 is FYNNEI.

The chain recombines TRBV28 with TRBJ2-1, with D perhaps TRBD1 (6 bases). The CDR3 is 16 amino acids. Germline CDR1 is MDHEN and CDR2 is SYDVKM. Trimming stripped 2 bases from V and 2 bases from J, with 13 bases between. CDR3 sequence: CASSLGGGAPYNEQFF. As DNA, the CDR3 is TGTGCCAGCAGTTTAGGTGGGGGCGCCCCCTACAATGAGCAGTTCTTC.

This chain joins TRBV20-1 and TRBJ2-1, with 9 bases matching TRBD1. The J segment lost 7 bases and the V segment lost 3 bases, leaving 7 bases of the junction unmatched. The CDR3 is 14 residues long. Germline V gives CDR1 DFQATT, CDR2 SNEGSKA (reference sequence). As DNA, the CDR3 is TGCAGTGCTAGCGCCGGGACAGGGAGGAATGAGCAGTTCTTC. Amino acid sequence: CSASAGTGRNEQFF.

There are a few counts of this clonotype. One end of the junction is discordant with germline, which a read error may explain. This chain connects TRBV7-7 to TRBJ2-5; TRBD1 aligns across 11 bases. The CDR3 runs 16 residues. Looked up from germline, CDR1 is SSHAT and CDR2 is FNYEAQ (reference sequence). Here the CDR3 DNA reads TGTGCTAGCAGCCCTAGGACAGGGGGCTGGCAAGAGACCCAGTACTTC. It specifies CASSPRTGGWQETQYF.

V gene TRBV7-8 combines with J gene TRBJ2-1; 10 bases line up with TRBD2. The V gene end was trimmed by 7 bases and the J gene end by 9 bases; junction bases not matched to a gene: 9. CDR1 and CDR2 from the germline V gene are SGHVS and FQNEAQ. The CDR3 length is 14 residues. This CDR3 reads CASKASGGSGEQFF. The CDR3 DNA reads TGTGCCAGCAAGGCTAGCGGGGGTTCAGGTGAGCAGTTCTTC.

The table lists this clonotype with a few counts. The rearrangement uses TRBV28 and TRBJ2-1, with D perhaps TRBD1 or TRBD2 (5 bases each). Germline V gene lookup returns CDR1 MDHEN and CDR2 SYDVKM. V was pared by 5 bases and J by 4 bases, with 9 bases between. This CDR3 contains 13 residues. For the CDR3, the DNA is TGTGCCAGCAGTGGGACCTTTTACAATGAGCAGTTCTTC. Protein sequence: CASSGTFYNEQFF.

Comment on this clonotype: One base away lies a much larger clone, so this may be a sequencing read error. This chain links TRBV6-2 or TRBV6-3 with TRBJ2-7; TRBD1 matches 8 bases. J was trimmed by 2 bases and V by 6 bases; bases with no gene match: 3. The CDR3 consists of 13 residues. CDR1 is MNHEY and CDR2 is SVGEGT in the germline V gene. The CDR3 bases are TGTGCCAGCAGAGAGACAGGGGCCTACGAGCAGTACTTC. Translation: CASRETGAYEQYF.

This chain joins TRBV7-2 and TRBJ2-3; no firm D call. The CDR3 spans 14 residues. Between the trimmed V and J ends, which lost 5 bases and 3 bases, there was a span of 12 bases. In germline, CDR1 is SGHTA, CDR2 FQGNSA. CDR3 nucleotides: TGTGCCAGCAGCCGACCACCTCGGACAGATACGCAGTATTTT. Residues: CASSRPPRTDTQYF.

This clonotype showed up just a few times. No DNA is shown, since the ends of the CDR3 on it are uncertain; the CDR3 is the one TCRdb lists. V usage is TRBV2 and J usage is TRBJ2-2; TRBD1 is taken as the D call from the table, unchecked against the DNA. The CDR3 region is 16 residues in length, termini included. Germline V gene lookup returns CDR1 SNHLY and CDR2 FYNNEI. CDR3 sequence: CASSSSGLPNTGELFF.

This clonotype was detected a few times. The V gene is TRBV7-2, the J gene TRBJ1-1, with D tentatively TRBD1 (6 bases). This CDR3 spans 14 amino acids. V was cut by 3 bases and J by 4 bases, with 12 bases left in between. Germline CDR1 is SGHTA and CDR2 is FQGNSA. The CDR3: CASSLDSFTTEAFF. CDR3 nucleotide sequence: TGTGCCAGCAGCTTGGACAGCTTTACCACTGAAGCTTTCTTT.

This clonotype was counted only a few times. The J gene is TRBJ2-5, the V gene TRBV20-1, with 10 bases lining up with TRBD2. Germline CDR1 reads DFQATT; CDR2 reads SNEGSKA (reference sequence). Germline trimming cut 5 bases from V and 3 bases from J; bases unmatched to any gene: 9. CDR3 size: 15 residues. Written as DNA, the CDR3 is TGCAGTGCTGGTCTTCTAGCGGGGGTAGAAGAGACCCAGTACTTC. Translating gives CSAGLLAGVEETQYF.

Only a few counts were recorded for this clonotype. The CDR3 coding sequence is TGTGCCAGCAGCTTAGTTTCTCACAATGAGCAGTTCTTC. Its protein product is CASSLVSHNEQFF. This chain joins TRBV7-9 and TRBJ2-1, with no clear D. Germline CDR1 and CDR2: SEHNR and FQNEAQ (reference sequence). The CDR3 spans 13 residues. V was shortened by 1 base and J by 5 bases, with 6 bases between the two germline ends.

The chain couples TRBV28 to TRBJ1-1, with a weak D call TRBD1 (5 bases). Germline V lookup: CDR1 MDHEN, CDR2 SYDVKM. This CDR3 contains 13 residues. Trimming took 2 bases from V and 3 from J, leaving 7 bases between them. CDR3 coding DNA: TGTGCCAGCAGTTTAATGGGGGACACTGAAGCTTTCTTT. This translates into CASSLMGDTEAFF.

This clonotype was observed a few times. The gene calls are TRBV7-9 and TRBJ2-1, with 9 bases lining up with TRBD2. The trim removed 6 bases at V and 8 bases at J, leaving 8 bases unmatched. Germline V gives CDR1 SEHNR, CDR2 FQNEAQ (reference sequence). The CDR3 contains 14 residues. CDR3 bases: TGTGCCAGCAGATATAGCGGGAGTTTACATGAGCAGTTCTTC. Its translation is CASRYSGSLHEQFF.

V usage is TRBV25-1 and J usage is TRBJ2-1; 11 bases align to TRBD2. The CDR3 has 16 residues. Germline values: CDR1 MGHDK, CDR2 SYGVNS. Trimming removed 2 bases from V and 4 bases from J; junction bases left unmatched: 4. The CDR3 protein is CASSELTSGNYNEQFF. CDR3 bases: TGTGCCAGCAGTGAACTGACTAGCGGGAATTACAATGAGCAGTTCTTC.

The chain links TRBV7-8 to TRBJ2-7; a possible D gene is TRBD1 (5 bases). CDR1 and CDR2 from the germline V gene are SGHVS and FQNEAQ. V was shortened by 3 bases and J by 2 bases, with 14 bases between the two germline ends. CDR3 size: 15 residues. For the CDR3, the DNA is TGTGCCAGCAGCTTCTTCTCAGGACAAACCTACGAGCAGTACTTC. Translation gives CASSFFSGQTYEQYF.

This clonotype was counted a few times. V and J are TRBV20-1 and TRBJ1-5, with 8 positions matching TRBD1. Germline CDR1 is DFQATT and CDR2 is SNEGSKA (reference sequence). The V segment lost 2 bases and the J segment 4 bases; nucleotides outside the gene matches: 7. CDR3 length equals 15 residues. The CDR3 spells CSARLQGVGNQPQHF. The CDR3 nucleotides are TGCAGTGCTAGATTACAGGGGGTGGGAAATCAGCCCCAGCATTTT.

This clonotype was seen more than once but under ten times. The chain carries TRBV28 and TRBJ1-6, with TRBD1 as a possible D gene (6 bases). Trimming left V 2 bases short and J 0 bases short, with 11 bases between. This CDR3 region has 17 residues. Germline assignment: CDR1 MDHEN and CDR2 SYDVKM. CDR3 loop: CASSLLGASSYNSPLHF. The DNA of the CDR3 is TGTGCCAGCAGTTTACTGGGGGCGAGCTCCTATAATTCACCCCTCCACTTT.

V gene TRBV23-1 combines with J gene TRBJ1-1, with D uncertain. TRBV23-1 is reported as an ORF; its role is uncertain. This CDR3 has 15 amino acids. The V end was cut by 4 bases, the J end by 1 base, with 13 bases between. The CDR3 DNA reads TGCGCCAGCAGTCGCCGCCGGGGAGAGAACACTGAAGCTTTCTTT. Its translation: CASSRRRGENTEAFF.

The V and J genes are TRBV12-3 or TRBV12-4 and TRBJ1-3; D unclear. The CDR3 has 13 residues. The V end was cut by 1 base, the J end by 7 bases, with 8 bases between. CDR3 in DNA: TGTGCCAGCAGTTTAGGGGCTAGGAACACCATATATTTT. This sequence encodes CASSLGARNTIYF.

Here the CDR3 reads CASSGGRDVNEQFF. DNA for the CDR3: TGTGCCAGTAGCGGGGGAAGGGATGTGAATGAGCAGTTCTTC. The genes are TRBV12-3 or TRBV12-4 and TRBJ2-1, with 9 bases aligning to TRBD2. V trimming: 9 bases; J trimming: 7 bases; junction bases outside the gene matches: 10. The CDR3 contains 14 residues.

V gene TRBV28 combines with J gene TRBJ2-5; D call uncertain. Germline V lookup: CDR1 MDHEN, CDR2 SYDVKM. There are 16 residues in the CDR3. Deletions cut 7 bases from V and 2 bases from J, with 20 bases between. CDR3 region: CASTPVGMGIQETQYF. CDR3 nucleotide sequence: TGTGCCAGCACCCCAGTGGGAATGGGAATACAAGAGACCCAGTACTTC.

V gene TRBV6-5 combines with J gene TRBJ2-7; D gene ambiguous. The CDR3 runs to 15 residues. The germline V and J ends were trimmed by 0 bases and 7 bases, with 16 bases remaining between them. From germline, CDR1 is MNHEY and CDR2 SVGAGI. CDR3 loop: CASSYSVPGVGEQYF. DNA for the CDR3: TGTGCCAGCAGTTACTCTGTCCCAGGCGTAGGGGAGCAGTACTTC.

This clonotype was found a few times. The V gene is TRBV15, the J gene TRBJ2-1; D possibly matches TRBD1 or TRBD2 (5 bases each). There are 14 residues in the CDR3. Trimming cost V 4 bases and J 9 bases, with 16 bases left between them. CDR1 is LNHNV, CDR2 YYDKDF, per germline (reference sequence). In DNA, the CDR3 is TGTGCCACCAGCAAGGCCGGGACGGGAACTGAGCAGTTCTTC. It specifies CATSKAGTGTEQFF. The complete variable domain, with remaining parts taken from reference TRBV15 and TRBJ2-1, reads DAMVIQNPRYQVTQFGKPVTLSCSQTLNHNVMYWYQQKSSQAPKLLFHYYDKDFNNEADTPDNFQSRRPNTSFCFLDIRSPGLGDTAMYLCATSKAGTGTEQFFGPGTRLTVL.

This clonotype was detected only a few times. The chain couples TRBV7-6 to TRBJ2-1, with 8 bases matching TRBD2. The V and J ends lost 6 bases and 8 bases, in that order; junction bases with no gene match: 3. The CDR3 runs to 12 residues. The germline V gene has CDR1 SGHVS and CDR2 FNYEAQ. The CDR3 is CASRREGHEQFF. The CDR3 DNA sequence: TGTGCCAGCAGACGGGAGGGCCATGAGCAGTTCTTC. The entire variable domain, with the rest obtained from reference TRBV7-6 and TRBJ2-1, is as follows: GAGVSQSPRYKVTKRGQDVALRCDPISGHVSLYWYRQALGQGPEFLTYFNYEAQQDKSGLPNDRFSAERPEGSISTLTIQRTEQRDSAMYRCASRREGHEQFFGPGTRLTVL.

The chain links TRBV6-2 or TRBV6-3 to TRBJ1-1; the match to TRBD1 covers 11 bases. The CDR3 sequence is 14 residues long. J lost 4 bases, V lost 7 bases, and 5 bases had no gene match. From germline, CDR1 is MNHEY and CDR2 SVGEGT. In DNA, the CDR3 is TGTGCCAGCACCCCGGACAGGGGGCTCACTGAAGCTTTCTTT. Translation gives CASTPDRGLTEAFF.